Presented here are 26 T cell receptor beta chains from one specimen sequenced in a study of shared clonotypes between healthy human individuals. Sequenced by immunoSEQ multiplex PCR; TCRdb stores in-frame clones only, minus some. This sample has approximately 1.9 million clones, with just under 95% found just once. Terminally differentiated effector memory CD45RA+ cells were excluded by CCR7 positive selection of CD45RO-negative cells. Sequencing was carried out using naive CD8+ T cells from PBMCs. Every receptor here comes from a man younger than 35 in good health. Some clones in this sample may be carry-over from other donors' samples.

The V and J genes are TRBV5-1 and TRBJ1-1; D is undetermined. This CDR3 contains 11 residues. Germline V gene data show CDR1 as SGHRS and CDR2 as YFSETQ. V was cut by 6 bases and J by 7 bases, with 10 bases left in between. The CDR3 region has the DNA TGCGCCAGCATGTACGGTAATGAAGCTTTCTTT. Translation gives CASMYGNEAFF. Supplemented by reference TRBV5-1 and TRBJ1-1, the full variable domain reads KAGVTQTPRYLIKTRGQQVTLSCSPISGHRSVSWYQQTPGQGLQFLFEYFSETQRNKGNFPGRFSGRQFSNSRSEMNVSTLELGDSALYLCASMYGNEAFFGQGTRLTVV.

The V gene is TRBV27, the J gene TRBJ2-1; possibly TRBD2 for D (6 bases). Germline V gene sequence: CDR1 MNHEY, CDR2 SMNVEV (reference sequence). There are 18 residues in the CDR3. Trimming took off 0 bases at V and 4 bases at J, with 19 bases between the two ends. The CDR3 sequence is CASSLSVLTTSRYNEQFF. The CDR3 DNA sequence: TGTGCCAGCAGTTTATCAGTTTTGACAACTAGCCGTTACAATGAGCAGTTCTTC.

V is TRBV9 and J is TRBJ2-3; 11 nucleotides agree with TRBD2. With 2 bases clipped from V and 5 bases from J, the junction kept 7 bases outside the gene matches. The germline V gene has CDR1 SGDLS and CDR2 YYNGEE. CDR3 length: 16 amino acids. The chain's CDR3 is CASSVPSGRMIDTQYF. The DNA for the CDR3 is TGTGCCAGCAGCGTTCCTAGCGGGAGGATGATAGATACGCAGTATTTT.

The gene calls are TRBV19 and TRBJ2-1; 11 bases are a match to TRBD2. The V gene end was trimmed by 0 bases and the J gene end by 6 bases; junction bases not matched to a gene: 10. The CDR3 loop spans 18 amino acids. Germline V gene lookup returns CDR1 LNHDA and CDR2 SQIVND (reference sequence). The CDR3 protein is CASSIDPVLAGGPNEQFF. Here the CDR3 DNA reads TGTGCCAGTAGTATAGATCCCGTTCTAGCGGGAGGCCCCAATGAGCAGTTCTTC.

J is TRBJ2-7 and V is TRBV28, with TRBD1 matching over 9 bases. Trimming at V came to 2 bases and at J to 5 bases, leaving 7 bases not matched to a gene. The CDR3 loop spans 15 amino acids. The V gene's germline CDR1 is MDHEN and CDR2 SYDVKM. In nucleotides, the CDR3 is TGTGCCAGCAGTTTACTTGGGACAGGGAGGAACGAGCAGTACTTC. It yields the protein CASSLLGTGRNEQYF.

The chain links TRBV28 to TRBJ2-7, with TRBD1 matching over 7 bases. The germline CDR1 and CDR2 sequences are MDHEN and SYDVKM. The CDR3 spans 14 residues. Germline trimming cut 8 bases from V and 0 bases from J; bases unmatched to any gene: 7. The CDR3 DNA is TGTGCCAGCCTGGACAGGATGCCCTCCTACGAGCAGTACTTC. It encodes CASLDRMPSYEQYF.

The rearrangement joins TRBV30 to TRBJ2-3; no firm D call. The CDR3 consists of 12 residues. Trimming removed 4 bases from V and 2 bases from J, with 7 bases in between. Germline V gene lookup returns CDR1 GTSNPN and CDR2 SVGIG (reference sequence). Here the CDR3 reads CAWKNPTDTQYF. CDR3 nucleotide sequence: TGTGCCTGGAAGAACCCCACAGATACGCAGTATTTT.

Written as DNA, the CDR3 is TGTGCCAGCAGCTGGGGGACAGGGGTCTACGAGCAGTACTTC. It codes for CASSWGTGVYEQYF. The chain joins TRBV5-6 to TRBJ2-7, with TRBD1 identical over 10 bases. CDR1 SGHDT and CDR2 YYEEEE come from the germline V gene. V lost 3 bases and J lost 3; bases outside the gene matches: 3. This CDR3 comprises 14 residues.

The chain couples TRBV14 to TRBJ2-7; D is unclear. This CDR3 region has 16 residues. Looked up from germline, CDR1 is SGHDN and CDR2 is FVKESK. V was cut by 0 bases and J by 2 bases, with 14 bases left in between. This CDR3 is CASSQDNENPTYEQYF. Written as DNA, the CDR3 is TGTGCCAGCAGCCAAGATAACGAAAATCCTACCTACGAGCAGTACTTC.

The CDR3 DNA reads TGTGCCAGTACCCTGAGGGGTTCTCTACTCGACGAGCAGTACTTC. It is translated as CASTLRGSLLDEQYF. This chain joins TRBV19 and TRBJ2-7, with D perhaps assigned TRBD1 or TRBD2 (5 bases each). The CDR3 is 15 amino acids. Germline CDR1 LNHDA, CDR2 SQIVND (reference sequence). Trimming pared 7 bases from V and 5 bases from J, leaving 21 bases between.

V is TRBV7-9 and J is TRBJ2-5; D is possibly TRBD2 (6 bases). Trimming left V 1 base short and J 10 bases short, with 10 bases between. Germline V gene data show CDR1 as SEHNR and CDR2 as FQNEAQ (reference sequence). CDR3 size: 12 residues. CDR3 sequence: CASSLELGGQYF. In DNA, the CDR3 is TGTGCCAGCAGCTTAGAGCTGGGGGGCCAGTACTTC.

The gene calls are TRBV19 and TRBJ2-1; a possible D gene is TRBD2 (6 bases). This CDR3 has 15 amino acids. Germline V gives CDR1 LNHDA, CDR2 SQIVND (reference sequence). Trimming removed 3 bases at V and 6 bases at J, with 15 bases between. DNA for the CDR3: TGTGCCAGTAGTATTGTTGCGGGAACCAGCAATGAGCAGTTCTTC. It is translated as CASSIVAGTSNEQFF.

The V and J genes are TRBV28 and TRBJ1-2; TRBD1 aligns across 7 bases. With V trimmed by 3 bases and J by 4 bases, 11 bases remained unmatched. The CDR3 totals 16 residues. Germline CDR1 is MDHEN and CDR2 is SYDVKM. Written as DNA, the CDR3 is TGTGCCAGCAGTTTCAGTAAAATTGGGACAGCCTATGGCTACACCTTC. This gives the protein CASSFSKIGTAYGYTF.

Only one count was recorded for this clone. The V call is TRBV7-3, the J call TRBJ2-7; 12 bases are a match to TRBD1. Germline loops: CDR1 SGHTA, CDR2 FQGTGA. The CDR3 runs to 17 residues. Trimming took 0 bases from V and 1 from J; bases not matched to a gene: 4. The CDR3 here is CASSLTGDRGRSYEQYF. CDR3 coding DNA: TGTGCCAGCAGCTTAACCGGGGACAGGGGGCGTTCCTACGAGCAGTACTTC. Drawing the rest from reference TRBV7-3 and TRBJ2-7, the complete variable domain is GAGVSQTPSNKVTEKGKYVELRCDPISGHTALYWYRQSLGQGPEFLIYFQGTGAADDSGLPNDRFFAVRPEGSVSTLKIQRTERGDSAVYLCASSLTGDRGRSYEQYFGPGTRLTVT.

This clone showed up just once. This chain links TRBV4-3 with TRBJ2-7; 8 nucleotides line up with TRBD2. The CDR3 covers 15 residues. V dropped 0 bases and J dropped 3; count of bases not matched to a gene: 4. CDR1 LGHNA and CDR2 YSLEER come from the germline V gene. The CDR3 coding sequence is TGCGCCAGCAGCCAAGAGTTTAGCGGGGTCTACGAGCAGTACTTC. Its protein product is CASSQEFSGVYEQYF.

This clone was counted a single time. The chain carries TRBV19 and TRBJ2-1, with TRBD1 matching over 9 bases. The CDR3 is made up of 15 amino acids. The germline V gene encodes CDR1 LNHDA and CDR2 SQIVND (reference sequence). Trimming removed 4 bases from V and 1 base from J; junction bases left unmatched: 2. The CDR3 DNA is TGTGCCAGTAGTACGGGGACAGGGTCCTACAATGAGCAGTTCTTC. Its protein product is CASSTGTGSYNEQFF.

To note about this clone: Within the sample, other DNA sequences also encode this same CDR3. Here the CDR3 reads CATSSRDSNYGYTF. The CDR3 nucleotides read TGTGCCACCAGCAGCCGGGACAGTAACTATGGCTACACCTTC. The chain is built from TRBV15 and TRBJ1-2; 7 bases are a match to TRBD1. CDR3 length: 14 residues. CDR1 LNHNV and CDR2 YYDKDF come from the germline V gene (reference sequence). V lost 3 bases to trimming and J lost 1 base; unmatched junction nucleotides: 2.

This chain connects TRBV7-8 to TRBJ2-7, with a tentative D call TRBD1 (6 bases). Trimming pared 4 bases from V and 2 bases from J, leaving 12 bases between. The V gene's germline CDR1 is SGHVS and CDR2 FQNEAQ. CDR3 length: 14 amino acids. In DNA, the CDR3 is TGTGCCAGCAGCTGGCAGGGGAACCCCTACGAGCAGTACTTC. Its translation: CASSWQGNPYEQYF.

The chain is built from TRBV6-5 and TRBJ1-2; TRBD1 might be the D (6 bases). The germline V gene encodes CDR1 MNHEY and CDR2 SVGAGI. Trimming removed 4 bases from V and 6 bases from J, with 12 bases in between. The CDR3 has 13 amino acids. CDR3 sequence: CASSFTGQDGYTF. In DNA form, the CDR3 reads TGTGCCAGCAGTTTTACAGGGCAGGATGGCTACACCTTC.

The CDR3 DNA reads as TGTGCCAGTAGTGTCCGAATGGGGGAGGGAGCTTTCTTT. It yields the protein CASSVRMGEGAFF. V and J are TRBV19 and TRBJ1-1; a weak D match, TRBD1 (5 bases). The V gene lost 5 bases and the J gene lost 10 bases, with 17 bases spanning the gap. This CDR3 is built from 13 residues. CDR1 and CDR2 (germline): LNHDA, SQIVND (reference sequence). The full variable domain, completed using reference TRBV19 and TRBJ1-1, is DGGITQSPKYLFRKEGQNVTLSCEQNLNHDAMYWYRQDPGQGLRLIYYSQIVNDFQKGDIAEGYSVSREKKESFPLTVTSAQKNPTAFYLCASSVRMGEGAFFGQGTRLTVV.

This chain links TRBV28 with TRBJ2-3, with 8 nucleotides matching TRBD1. V was pared by 6 bases and J by 4 bases, with 6 bases of the junction left unmatched. The length of the CDR3 is 14 residues. CDR1 and CDR2 from the germline V gene are MDHEN and SYDVKM. Here the CDR3 reads CASRYPGGADTQYF. For the CDR3, the DNA is TGTGCCAGCAGGTATCCAGGGGGCGCAGATACGCAGTATTTT.

This clone appeared once. J is TRBJ2-6 and V is TRBV19, with TRBD1 identical over 7 bases. This CDR3 comprises 16 residues. J lost 1 base, V lost 6 bases, and 6 bases had no gene match. CDR1 is LNHDA, CDR2 SQIVND, per germline (reference sequence). The CDR3 DNA reads TGTGCCAGTAGCCCGGGACAGCCTTCTGGGGCCAACGTCCTGACTTTC. This codes for CASSPGQPSGANVLTF.

The CDR3 protein is CASSLGRESTGELFF. The DNA for the CDR3 is TGTGCCAGCAGCCTAGGGCGGGAATCCACCGGGGAGCTGTTTTTT. V gene TRBV11-2 combines with J gene TRBJ2-2; D might be TRBD2 (6 bases). Germline values: CDR1 SGHAT, CDR2 FQNNGV. Trimming took off 5 bases at V and 4 bases at J, with 14 bases between the two ends. The CDR3 is 15 residues long.

This rearrangement joins TRBV4-1 to TRBJ2-1, with 10 bases lining up with TRBD2. The V gene end was trimmed by 3 bases and the J gene end by 7 bases; junction bases not matched to a gene: 9. There are 16 residues in the CDR3. Germline CDR1 reads MGHRA; CDR2 reads YSYEKL. CDR3 DNA sequence: TGCGCCAGCAGCCACCCCCCCAAAGCGGGAGGGAATGAGCAGTTCTTC. As protein: CASSHPPKAGGNEQFF.

The table lists this clone with a count of one. V gene TRBV7-8 combines with J gene TRBJ2-7, with a tentative D call TRBD2 (6 bases). Germline-derived CDR1 and CDR2 are SGHVS and FQNEAQ. The CDR3 is made up of 14 amino acids. Between the trimmed V and J ends, which lost 5 bases and 4 bases, there was a span of 15 bases. The DNA for the CDR3 is TGTGCCAGCAGCCCGAGGACTATTCCGTACGAGCAGTACTTC. Its translation: CASSPRTIPYEQYF.

V gene TRBV5-1 combines with J gene TRBJ2-7; unclear D gene. CDR1 is SGHRS and CDR2 is YFSETQ in the germline V gene. This CDR3 has 16 amino acids. V lost 2 bases, J lost 0 bases, and 15 bases lay in between. DNA of the CDR3: TGCGCCAGCAGCTTACCGGATCGCCCGAGCTCCTACGAGCAGTACTTC. Its translation: CASSLPDRPSSYEQYF.